Below, 32 T cell receptor beta chains from the same sample are listed, as sequenced in a study of blood T cell repertoires in COVID-19. The protocol was immunoSEQ multiplex PCR, while the TCRdb copy is restricted to in-frame clones and leaves out a portion. The sample records over 65,000 clones, under 90% being singletons. Sequenced sample: peripheral blood. All receptors come from an elderly man with acute or convalescent COVID-19.

The chain couples TRBV10-3 to TRBJ1-5; a weak D match, TRBD1 (6 bases). The length of the CDR3 is 14 residues. Germline V gene sequence: CDR1 ENHRY, CDR2 SYGVKD. V dropped 5 bases and J dropped 2 bases, with 10 bases sitting between them. The CDR3 nucleotides are TGTGCCATCAGTCCTTCAGGGGGCAATCAGCCCCAGCATTTT. The encoded protein is CAISPSGGNQPQHF.

V usage is TRBV11-3 and J usage is TRBJ2-7; perhaps TRBD1 as D (5 bases). The CDR3 loop spans 14 amino acids. The V gene's germline CDR1 is SGHNT and CDR2 YENEEA. With 5 bases removed from V and 3 bases from J, the gap between germline ends came to 14 bases. The CDR3 here is CASSVRSQGYEQYF. The CDR3 nucleotides are TGTGCCAGCAGCGTGAGGTCCCAGGGCTACGAGCAGTACTTC.

This clone has a single count. The gene calls are TRBV28 and TRBJ2-5; TRBD2 matches at 9 bases. The V segment lost 6 bases and the J segment 5 bases; nucleotides outside the gene matches: 10. Looked up from germline, CDR1 is MDHEN and CDR2 is SYDVKM. The CDR3 has 15 residues. CDR3 sequence reads: CASRGSGTSRETQYF. CDR3 coding DNA: TGTGCCAGCAGGGGCTCCGGGACTAGCAGGGAGACCCAGTACTTC.

V gene TRBV6-5 combines with J gene TRBJ1-6; possibly TRBD1 for D (6 bases). The CDR3 spans 16 residues. Germline V lookup: CDR1 MNHEY, CDR2 SVGAGI. The V gene lost 0 bases and the J gene lost 4 bases, with 10 bases spanning the gap. The CDR3 coding sequence is TGTGCCAGCAGTTACTCCGGGACAATGTATAATTCACCCCTCCACTTT. Its protein product is CASSYSGTMYNSPLHF.

The J gene is TRBJ2-2, the V gene TRBV6-5; D remains ambiguous. Trimming pared 0 bases from V and 9 bases from J, leaving 14 bases between. The germline V gene has CDR1 MNHEY and CDR2 SVGAGI. There are 15 residues in the CDR3. This CDR3 reads CASSYSWSLLRELFF. For the CDR3, the DNA is TGTGCCAGCAGTTACTCGTGGAGTCTCTTACGGGAGCTGTTTTTT.

The chain combines TRBV12-3 or TRBV12-4 with TRBJ2-1; a possible D gene is TRBD2 (6 bases). The CDR3 is 12 amino acids. Trimming left V 6 bases short and J 7 bases short, with 10 bases between. The CDR3 sequence: CASSTRGNEQFF. The DNA for the CDR3 is TGTGCCAGCAGCACACGGGGGAATGAGCAGTTCTTC.

The DNA for the CDR3 is TGTGCCAGCTCGGGACAGGGGTTGGATACGCAGTATTTT. It yields the protein CASSGQGLDTQYF. This chain links TRBV5-6 with TRBJ2-3, with 10 bases lining up with TRBD1. Trimming at V came to 7 bases and at J to 6 bases, leaving 5 bases not matched to a gene. Germline assignment: CDR1 SGHDT and CDR2 YYEEEE. The length of the CDR3 is 13 residues.

The chain joins TRBV6-5 to TRBJ1-5; TRBD1 agrees at 7 bases. Trimming removed 6 bases from V and 0 bases from J; junction bases left unmatched: 5. Germline V gives CDR1 MNHEY, CDR2 SVGAGI. The CDR3 covers 15 residues. In nucleotides, the CDR3 is TGTGCCAGCAGGGCACAGGGGATTAGCAATCAGCCCCAGCATTTT. It translates to CASRAQGISNQPQHF.

A single count supports this clone. The chain joins TRBV28 to TRBJ1-1; 7 bases are shared with TRBD1. The CDR3 is 13 amino acids. CDR1 MDHEN and CDR2 SYDVKM come from the germline V gene. V was pared by 10 bases and J by 2 bases, with 7 bases of the junction left unmatched. The CDR3, as DNA: TGTGCCACCGGGCACAGGGGCAACACTGAAGCTTTCTTT. Its protein product is CATGHRGNTEAFF. Looking up the rest from reference TRBV28 and TRBJ1-1 gives the full variable domain: DVKVTQSSRYLVKRTGEKVFLECVQDMDHENMFWYRQDPGLGLRLIYFSYDVKMKEKGDIPEGYSVSREKKERFSLILESASTNQTSMYLCATGHRGNTEAFFGQGTRLTVV.

Comment on this clone: One junction end disagrees with the germline gene, perhaps due to a read error. The chain has TRBV19 and TRBJ1-2; D is unresolved. This CDR3 spans 12 amino acids. The germline V gene has CDR1 LNHDA and CDR2 SQIVND (reference sequence). CDR3: CASSRTNYGYTF. The CDR3 nucleotides are TGTGCCAGTAGTAGAACTAATTATGGCTACACCTTC.

This chain joins TRBV18 and TRBJ1-1, with unresolved D. The germline V gene has CDR1 KGHSH and CDR2 LQKENI. Trimming pared 6 bases from V and 1 base from J, leaving 9 bases between. This CDR3 is 13 amino acids long. The CDR3 protein is CASSLQSNTEAFF. The CDR3, as DNA: TGTGCCAGCTCCCTCCAGTCGAACACTGAAGCTTTCTTT.

The V and J genes are TRBV7-9 and TRBJ2-7; 9 bases fit TRBD2. V lost 5 bases to trimming and J lost 2 bases; unmatched junction nucleotides: 4. The germline V gene has CDR1 SEHNR and CDR2 FQNEAQ (reference sequence). The CDR3 runs to 14 residues. Here the CDR3 DNA reads TGTGCCAGCAGCCCTAGCGGGACCCCCTACGAGCAGTACTTC. Its protein product is CASSPSGTPYEQYF.

The chain recombines TRBV27 with TRBJ2-7, with a tentative D call TRBD2 (7 bases). The CDR3 is 16 amino acids. V gave up 6 bases and J gave up 6 bases, with 24 bases separating them. Per germline, CDR1 MNHEY and CDR2 SMNVEV (reference sequence). The CDR3 DNA follows: TGTGCCAGCAGACGAGAGGGCGGACTAGGGGGGGGCGAGCAGTACTTC. Translation gives CASRREGGLGGGEQYF.

This clone has just one count. The rearrangement joins TRBV6-2 or TRBV6-3 to TRBJ2-1, with no clear D. This CDR3 comprises 14 residues. Germline V gene lookup returns CDR1 MNHEY and CDR2 SVGEGT. The germline V and J ends were trimmed by 4 bases and 7 bases, with 14 bases remaining between them. Here the CDR3 reads CASSSVTTRNEQFF. CDR3 in DNA: TGTGCCAGCAGTTCAGTTACAACGCGGAATGAGCAGTTCTTC.

The chain recombines TRBV18 with TRBJ1-1; D remains unclear. Trimming stripped 6 bases from V and 0 bases from J, with 8 bases between. CDR3 length: 13 residues. Germline CDR1 KGHSH, CDR2 LQKENI. In DNA, the CDR3 is TGTGCCAGCTCGCCAACTATGAACACTGAAGCTTTCTTT. Translated: CASSPTMNTEAFF.

This clone has a handful of counts. The chain combines TRBV2 with TRBJ1-4, with 12 bases that match TRBD1. From germline, CDR1 is SNHLY and CDR2 FYNNEI. With 5 bases clipped from V and 8 bases from J, the junction kept 9 bases outside the gene matches. The CDR3 has 16 amino acids. For the CDR3, the DNA is TGTGCCAGCAGTACCGGGACAGGGGGCTTCGGGGAAAAACTGTTTTTT. It yields the protein CASSTGTGGFGEKLFF.

V and J are TRBV18 and TRBJ1-1; the match to TRBD1 covers 8 bases. With V trimmed by 8 bases and J by 5 bases, 7 bases remained unmatched. CDR3 length: 13 residues. Per the germline V gene, CDR1 is KGHSH and CDR2 is LQKENI. The CDR3 region has the DNA TGTGCCAGCCACACGACAGGGGTAACTGAAGCTTTCTTT. Encoded protein: CASHTTGVTEAFF.

Only a few counts were recorded for this clone. CDR3 sequence (DNA): TGTGCCAGCAGCTTAGAGTCAGTCTCTGGAAACACCATATATTTT. Residues: CASSLESVSGNTIYF. The chain has TRBV7-2 and TRBJ1-3, with D hard to call. This CDR3 spans 15 amino acids. The V gene lost 1 base and the J gene lost 0 bases, with 7 bases spanning the gap. Germline V CDR1 and CDR2: SGHTA, FQGNSA.

The chain combines TRBV5-6 with TRBJ1-6; D unresolved. This CDR3 comprises 13 residues. Germline CDR1 and CDR2: SGHDT and YYEEEE. With 0 bases removed from V and 6 bases from J, the gap between germline ends came to 4 bases. The CDR3: CASSLELNSPLHF. The CDR3 DNA reads TGTGCCAGCAGCTTGGAACTTAATTCACCCCTCCACTTT.

This clone was counted only a few times. The genes are TRBV5-4 and TRBJ2-7, with TRBD2 matching over 13 bases. The CDR3 extends over 16 amino acids. V was pared by 4 bases and J by 3 bases, with 7 bases of the junction left unmatched. Germline V gene lookup returns CDR1 SGHNT and CDR2 YYREEE (reference sequence). CDR3 sequence: CASSQGTSGTLYEQYF. For the CDR3, the DNA is TGTGCCAGCAGCCAGGGGACTAGCGGGACCCTCTACGAGCAGTACTTC.

This clone was counted a few times. The chain uses TRBV27 and TRBJ2-2; D is ambiguous. The CDR3 sequence is 13 residues long. The germline V gene has CDR1 MNHEY and CDR2 SMNVEV (reference sequence). Between the trimmed V and J ends, which lost 3 bases and 4 bases, there was a span of 6 bases. DNA of the CDR3: TGTGCCAGCAGTTTGATGAGCACCGGGGAGCTGTTTTTT. It specifies CASSLMSTGELFF.

The chain carries TRBV5-1 and TRBJ2-1; possibly TRBD1 for D (5 bases). V was shortened by 5 bases and J by 6 bases, with 9 bases between the two germline ends. Germline-derived CDR1 and CDR2 are SGHRS and YFSETQ. The CDR3 runs 12 residues. The CDR3 loop is CASSYQGNEQFF. As DNA, the CDR3 is TGCGCCAGCAGTTATCAGGGCAATGAGCAGTTCTTC.

This chain connects TRBV3-1 (or the pseudogene TRBV3-2) to TRBJ1-2; 7 bases line up with TRBD1. V gave up 6 bases and J gave up 2 bases; unmatched junction bases: 12. The CDR3 contains 16 residues. Germline CDR1 is LGHDT and CDR2 is YNNKEL (reference sequence). The CDR3 protein is CASRRSGQALNYGYTF. The CDR3 nucleotides are TGTGCCAGCAGGCGGTCTGGACAGGCCTTAAACTATGGCTACACCTTC.

V and J are TRBV10-3 and TRBJ1-1, with a weak D call TRBD1 (5 bases). Trimming shortened V by 6 bases and J by 5 bases, and 10 bases separated the two germline ends. The CDR3 is 12 amino acids. The germline gives CDR1 ENHRY, CDR2 SYGVKD. The CDR3 protein is CAISQGNTEAFF. The CDR3 DNA sequence: TGTGCCATCAGCCAGGGCAATACTGAAGCTTTCTTT.

V is TRBV6-5 and J is TRBJ1-2, with 9 bases lining up with TRBD1. Germline values: CDR1 MNHEY, CDR2 SVGAGI. CDR3 length equals 12 residues. V lost 11 bases and J lost 2; bases outside the gene matches: 3. The CDR3 nucleotides read TGTGCCTCCGGGACAGGGAACTATGGCTACACCTTC. Residues: CASGTGNYGYTF.

The V and J genes are TRBV5-1 and TRBJ1-4, with D hard to call. Germline V gene sequence: CDR1 SGHRS, CDR2 YFSETQ. The CDR3 loop spans 14 amino acids. With 4 bases removed from V and 4 bases from J, the gap between germline ends came to 11 bases. The CDR3 DNA is TGCGCCAGCAGCCCCCGAACGGGTAATGAAAAACTGTTTTTT. It translates to CASSPRTGNEKLFF.

The V call is TRBV5-6, the J call TRBJ2-1; weak D call: TRBD2 (6 bases). The CDR3 runs 11 residues. Trimming took off 4 bases at V and 13 bases at J, with 12 bases between the two ends. Germline CDR1 and CDR2: SGHDT and YYEEEE. This CDR3 reads CASSGAGTQFF. For the CDR3, the DNA is TGTGCCAGCAGCGGAGCCGGGACTCAGTTCTTC.

The V call is TRBV18, the J call TRBJ1-2; D may be TRBD1 (6 bases). The CDR3 is 14 amino acids. The V and J ends lost 8 bases and 8 bases respectively, with 21 bases between them. Germline V gives CDR1 KGHSH, CDR2 LQKENI. The CDR3 is CASTPRGDIWGYTF. CDR3 nucleotide sequence: TGTGCCAGCACCCCCAGGGGCGACATCTGGGGCTACACCTTC.

The chain carries TRBV5-1 and TRBJ2-1; 10 bases line up with TRBD2. Germline CDR1 and CDR2: SGHRS and YFSETQ. Trimming cost V 2 bases and J 8 bases; bases outside gene matches: 7. The CDR3 has 15 residues. The CDR3 bases are TGCGCCAGCAGCTTCCTAGCGGGAGCATCTGATGAGCAGTTCTTC. Encoded protein: CASSFLAGASDEQFF.

The chain uses TRBV27 and TRBJ2-2; 9 nucleotides agree with TRBD2. The junction had 3 bases not matched to a gene; V was cut back by 1 base and J by 6 bases. Germline CDR1 is MNHEY and CDR2 is SMNVEV (reference sequence). This CDR3 contains 15 residues. In DNA, the CDR3 is TGTGCCAGCAGTTTATTAGCGGGAGATGCCGGGGAGCTGTTTTTT. It translates to CASSLLAGDAGELFF.

The rearrangement uses TRBV6-6 and TRBJ2-2; TRBD2 agrees at 9 bases. The CDR3 is made up of 16 amino acids. The trim removed 5 bases at V and 6 bases at J, leaving 10 bases unmatched. The germline V gene encodes CDR1 MNHNY and CDR2 SVGAGI (reference sequence). In DNA, the CDR3 is TGTGCCAGCAGTGTGTCCCCAGCGGGAGGATCCGGGGAGCTGTTTTTT. Translating it yields CASSVSPAGGSGELFF.

The chain uses TRBV6-5 and TRBJ1-6, with 9 bases aligning to TRBD1. The V gene's germline CDR1 is MNHEY and CDR2 SVGAGI. The CDR3 spans 15 residues. The ends lost 7 bases at V and 6 bases at J; junction bases unmatched: 7. As DNA, the CDR3 is TGTGCCAGCATGGTACAGGGGGCGTTTAATTCACCCCTCCACTTT. Protein: CASMVQGAFNSPLHF.